This paragraph reports one T cell receptor beta chain. This sample was taken from a study of blood T cell repertoires in COVID-19. At the level of the study: Specimens from acute and convalescent COVID-19 originated in the United States, Italy and Spain. In each case, the material was cDNA or gDNA derived from T cells, B-cell-depleted T cells, or PBMCs.

In the study's own analysis: It was from reference gene primer amplification that nucleated cell counts were estimated. This table comes from immunoSEQ multiplex PCR, and its TCRdb copy is limited to in-frame clones, with some not included. That table is the source of V, J and clone size, and D and trimming were worked out from the DNA. The sample has about 98,000 clones; about 80% are singletons. The CDR3 has 15 residues. V was pared by 1 base and J by 5 bases, with 14 bases between. Germline V lookup: CDR1 SQVTM, CDR2 ANQGSEA. This clonotype was obtained from a man between 65 and 85 years old with acute or convalescent COVID-19. The rearrangement uses TRBV29-1 and TRBJ1-4; the D gene is possibly TRBD1 (6 bases). The specimen was peripheral blood. DNA of the CDR3: TGCAGCGTTGAAGGCGCAGGGGCCCAGAATGAAAAACTGTTTTTT. Translated, it gives CSVEGAGAQNEKLFF.